The clone carrying this T cell receptor beta chain was found many times. The data were taken from a study of neurological immune-mediated disorders. Synthesis of cDNA used 5'RACE (with 10-nucleotide random UMIs). TCRdb re-derived calls from the 5' RACE reads in MiXCR, one entry per CDR3 protein. In the table there are 46,000 or so distinct CDR3 sequences, around 10% of which are singletons. This CDR3 has 15 residues. The V gene end was trimmed by 8 bases and the J gene end by 4 bases; junction bases not matched to a gene: 10. The germline gives CDR1 SSHAT, CDR2 FNYEAQ (reference sequence). Unsorted libraries used 2 million PBMCs kept at -80 degrees C.

The sample comprised PBMCs. V and J are TRBV7-7 and TRBJ1-4; 7 bases match TRBD1. This TCR came from a woman in her 40s with HTLV-1-associated myelopathy (HAM/TSP). CDR3 nucleotide sequence: TGTGCCAGCCCCGGGACAGAAACAAATAATGAAAAACTGTTTTTT. Translated: CASPGTETNNEKLFF.